This T cell receptor (beta chain) was sequenced for a study of vaccination effects on CD4 cells after COVID-19 (dated by TCRdb to the early 2020s). Broadly, across the study: In the ViraFEST assay, PBMC were stimulated with viral peptide pools, and antigen-specific CD4+ T cell clonotypes were then identified by expansion using TCR sequencing. Each well held around 2 million PBMC cultured in IMDM containing around 5.1% human AB serum, roughly 9.6 IU/ml IL-2 and gentamicin, along with roughly 10 ug/ml peptides. In the study, cultures from other donors were sequenced using the Oncomine TCR Beta short-read assay on an Illumina iSeq 100. In both COVID-19 convalescent patients and infection-naive vaccine recipients, the study compared SARS-CoV-2 spike-specific CD4+ TCR repertoires from before mRNA vaccination with those from after it. In a couple of convalescent patients, pre-vaccine samples were collected 16 days and one week ahead of the first dose, 142 and 148 days after COVID-19 diagnosis. Participants received two doses of either the BNT162b2 or the mRNA-1273 mRNA SARS-CoV-2 vaccine. Altogether, 10 COVID-19 convalescent patients and several SARS-CoV-2-naive healthy vaccine recipients made up the full study. The study at large found these results: The study was limited by a small number of convalescent patients, and early post-infection timepoints were lacking. For convalescent patients, new clones induced by the vaccine made up most of the post-vaccine spike-reactive repertoire, and these new clones were largely distinct from the clones induced by infection. Marked clonal contraction was observed in both infection-induced and vaccine-induced clones at late post-vaccination timepoints, consistent with waning T cell responses.

Concerning this clone: There is no known antigen for this receptor. No much larger clonotype is one base removed from it; base qualities were not supplied.

Taken from the germline V gene, the CDR1 and CDR2 loops are MNHEY and SVGEGT. Trimming accounts for 0 bases at V and 9 bases at J, while the number of junction bases matched to no gene is 8. Inclusive of the bounding cysteine and phenylalanine, the CDR3 is 16 residues long. Only the CDR3 region is kept as DNA, spanning 48 bases read in frame from base 1. The library came from the immunoSEQ multiplex PCR assay. TCR beta CDR3 sequencing was performed on DNA from the cultured, isolated CD4+ T cells. The study's own analysis went as follows. The analysis removed non-productive TCR sequences, trimmed reads to the CDR3 region, and retained only CDR3s that were 7 or more amino acids long. The MANAFEST web app was used to identify antigen-specific clonotypes by comparing expansion in peptide wells with expansion in reference cultures. For clones to be considered positive, expansion at FDR<0.05 versus reference and all other wells, an odds ratio above 5, and a frequency above 0.1% in two replicate wells were required. Clonotypes significantly expanded in SARS-CoV-2 spike wells and in at least one common cold coronavirus spike condition were defined as cross-reactive. CDR3 similarity was assessed by Levenshtein distance with the stringdist R package, and unrooted trees were built with ape in R 3.6.1. Imported from immuneACCESS, the table was reduced by TCRdb to in-frame sequences with V and J called. These copies leave out some clones; in studies compared against another copy, an unresolved V gene accounts for under half, and the cause of the remainder is not known. The V and J calls and clone size were taken over from that table, and D and trimming were inferred from the DNA. A total of approximately 45,000 clones appear in this sample, about 70% of them only once. Together, the top ten hold about 11% of the sample.

After more than 9 days of culture, CD4+ T cells were isolated with the EasySep CD4+ T cell isolation kit. PCR-confirmed SARS-CoV-2 infection had occurred in convalescent patients between March and December 2020, before the Alpha, Beta and Delta variants emerged in the United States. Half of the culture medium was replaced with fresh IL-2-containing medium on days 3 and 7. Each peptide stimulation condition was cultured in triplicate wells unless otherwise noted. Using Ficoll-Paque Plus gradient centrifugation, PBMC were separated from whole blood and then either used fresh or cryopreserved at -140C. The QIAamp micro DNA kit was used to extract genomic DNA from the cultured CD4+ T cells.

The rearranged chain carries TRBV6-2 or TRBV6-3 and TRBJ2-3; the junction holds 11 bases that match TRBD2. The sequence was obtained from a human donor who had a prior SARS-CoV-2 infection. The starting material was CD4+ T cells from PBMCs cultured without peptide, obtained before COVID-19 vaccination. CDR3 sequence: CASSYSSGRARPTQYF. Read as DNA, the sequence is TGTGCCAGCAGTTACTCTAGCGGGAGGGCCCGTCCGACGCAGTATTTT.